The TCR beta chain under discussion was sequenced for a study of blood T cell repertoires in COVID-19. This clone was recorded once. TCRdb's copy holds only in-frame clones and misses some; the assay was immunoSEQ multiplex PCR. The table has 180,000 or so clones, roughly 82% seen once. Looked up from germline, CDR1 is SGHKS and CDR2 is YYEKEE (reference sequence). CDR3 size: 17 residues. V was pared by 1 base and J by 4 bases, with 9 bases of the junction left unmatched. The clonotype comes from an older woman with acute or convalescent COVID-19. Sample: peripheral blood. The chain combines TRBV5-5 with TRBJ2-3, with 10 bases aligning to TRBD2. The CDR3 region is CASSLLQSSGGADTQYF. CDR3 bases: TGTGCCAGCAGCTTGCTGCAGTCGAGCGGGGGGGCAGATACGCAGTATTTT.